This TCR beta chain was identified during a study of cytomegalovirus exposure and HLA in healthy donors. The CDR3 has 14 amino acids. Germline V CDR1 and CDR2: KGHSH, LQKENI. After removal of 8 bases from V and 4 bases from J, the junction contained 7 bases not matched to a gene. General study results and limits: Reports described diagnosis of cytomegalovirus status by the classifier as highly specific and sensitive. DRB1 had the most TCR associations and HLA-C the fewest, a later analysis found, with rates varying by HLA locus. CMV serostatus was the only immune exposure information that was available.

Comment on this clone: Its specificity is unknown.

60 Vbeta and 13 Jbeta primers were used in PCR. Repertoires were generated with immunoSEQ multiplex PCR, while TCRdb's copy carries only in-frame clones and drops some. This sample carries approximately 200,000 clones, 78% of them seen once, and the ten largest clones take less than 6%. Specimen: PBMCs. The V gene is TRBV18, the J gene TRBJ1-5, with 8 bases matching TRBD1. The sequence came from a woman aged 30 to 39 in good health and CMV-seropositive. In DNA form, the CDR3 reads TGTGCCAGCCGGGACAGGCGTTCTAATCAGCCCCAGCATTTT. Translated: CASRDRRSNQPQHF.